This T cell receptor (beta chain) was identified in a study of blood T cell repertoires in COVID-19. Repertoires were generated with immunoSEQ multiplex PCR, while TCRdb's copy carries only in-frame clones and drops some. The sample lists 200,000 to 300,000 clones, around 89% occurring once. In terms of age and location, participants ranged from roughly 18 to 95 years and lived in about two dozen US areas. Clinical history as reported by participants underpinned cohort assignment. Cohort 3 donors counted as recovered after two negative PCRs, clearance, or resolved symptoms. This TCR was recovered from a man in his forties who had recovered from COVID-19. Sequencing was done on a sample of PBMCs or T cells enriched from blood (not recorded which).

The CDR3 DNA reads as TGTGCCAGCAGTTTTCGGAGGAACACTGAAGCTTTCTTT. This translates into CASSFRRNTEAFF. This chain links TRBV12-3 or TRBV12-4 with TRBJ1-1, with D hard to call. The CDR3 covers 13 residues. The ends were cut back, 3 bases at V and 1 base at J, with 6 bases in the middle.